This TCR beta chain is from a study of beta chain features in type 1 diabetes. Broader study findings: Patients with Type 1 diabetes showed moderately but significantly shorter TCRB CDR3s in all four CD4+ subsets.

This clone was recorded a few times. Its specificity is not known. Expressed TCRB transcripts were sequenced, since all the RNA that had been isolated was reverse transcribed. The protocol was immunoSEQ multiplex PCR, while the TCRdb copy is restricted to in-frame clones and leaves out a portion. The table lists about 710,000 clones, 11% to 15% of them singletons. Germline assignment: CDR1 PRHDT and CDR2 FYEKMQ (reference sequence). The CDR3 loop spans 17 amino acids. The V end lost 0 bases, the J end lost 2 bases, and 13 bases lay between the germline ends. The receptor comes from a man younger than 30 with type 1 diabetes. This chain joins TRBV13 and TRBJ2-2; D possibly corresponds to TRBD2 (6 bases). The specimen sequenced was naive CD4+ T cells from blood. This chain's CDR3 is CASSLGIAGRNTGELFF. The CDR3 bases are TGTGCCAGCAGCTTAGGGATCGCCGGGAGAAACACCGGGGAGCTGTTTTTT.